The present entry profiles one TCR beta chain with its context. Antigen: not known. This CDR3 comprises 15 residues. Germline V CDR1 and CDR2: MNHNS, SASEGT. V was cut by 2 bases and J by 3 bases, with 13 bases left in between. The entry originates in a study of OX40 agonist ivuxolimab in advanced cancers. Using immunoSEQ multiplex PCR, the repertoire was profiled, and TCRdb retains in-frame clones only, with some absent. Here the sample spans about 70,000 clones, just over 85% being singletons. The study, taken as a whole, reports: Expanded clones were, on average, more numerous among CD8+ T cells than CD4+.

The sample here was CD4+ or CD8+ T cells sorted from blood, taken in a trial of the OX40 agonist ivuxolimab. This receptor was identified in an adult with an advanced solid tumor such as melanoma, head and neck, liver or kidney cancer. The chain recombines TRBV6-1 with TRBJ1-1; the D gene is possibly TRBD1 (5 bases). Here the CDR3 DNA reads TGTGCCAGCAGTGAATTGGGCAGGGCGGACACTGAAGCTTTCTTT. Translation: CASSELGRADTEAFF.